This entry describes one TCR beta chain. The antigen remains undetermined. Data came from immunoSEQ multiplex PCR; TCRdb stores just in-frame clones and leaves some out. The sample shows under 200,000 clones, around nine tenths of them seen only once. This entry belongs to a study of T cell responses to AZD1222 COVID-19 vaccine. Overall study findings and caveats: Among AZD1222 vaccinees, only six were seropositive at baseline.

Here the sequenced sample was peripheral blood, taken on day 0 of AZD1222 vaccination. The TCR sequence derives from an adult in good health.

This CDR3 is CASSPVPGANYGYTF. Written as DNA, the CDR3 is TGTGCCAGCAGCCCCGTTCCAGGGGCTAACTATGGCTACACCTTC. The gene calls are TRBV9 and TRBJ1-2; possible D gene TRBD1, 6 bases. This CDR3 is 15 amino acids long. The V gene's germline CDR1 is SGDLS and CDR2 YYNGEE. Trimming took 4 bases from V and 0 from J, leaving 13 bases between them.